The clone carrying this T cell receptor beta chain was counted between two and nine times. These data belong to a study of cytomegalovirus exposure and HLA in healthy donors. The germline V gene encodes CDR1 GTSNPN and CDR2 SVGIG (reference sequence). The CDR3 is 13 residues long. V was shortened by 4 bases and J by 3 bases, with 12 bases between the two germline ends. Amplification used 60 Vbeta primers and 13 Jbeta primers. Libraries were prepared by immunoSEQ multiplex PCR; TCRdb keeps only in-frame clonotypes and omits some of them. The data hold some 120,000 clones, with around 10% observed a single time.

Material: PBMCs. The sequence was obtained from a man aged 25 to 40 in good health and CMV-seronegative. The genes are TRBV30 and TRBJ1-2; D possibly corresponds to TRBD1 (5 bases). The CDR3 loop is CAWNPAGDYGYTF. The CDR3 DNA reads TGTGCCTGGAACCCCGCGGGGGACTATGGCTACACCTTC.